This TCR beta chain was sequenced for a study of identical twins. Unique molecular identifiers were present on the cDNA, and a universal primer site came from template switching. TCRdb reanalysed the 5' RACE reads using MiXCR and keeps one entry per CDR3 protein. Here the sample spans around 1.7 million distinct CDR3 sequences, roughly 35% being singletons. All donors were healthy Caucasians. V was trimmed by 5 bases and J by 5 bases, leaving 12 bases between them. There are 13 residues in the CDR3. The germline V gene encodes CDR1 MDHEN and CDR2 SYDVKM. Findings and caveats of the study: Within beta out-of-frame sequences, the excess sharing observed between twins was weaker.

This clonotype was seen at least ten times. The target antigen is unknown. The V gene is TRBV28, the J gene TRBJ2-5; tentatively, D is TRBD2 (6 bases). The sample consisted of cord blood. The source of this sequence is a newborn girl in good health. CDR3: CASSITSLETQYF. The CDR3 nucleotides are TGTGCCAGCAGTATCACTAGCCTCGAGACCCAGTACTTC.